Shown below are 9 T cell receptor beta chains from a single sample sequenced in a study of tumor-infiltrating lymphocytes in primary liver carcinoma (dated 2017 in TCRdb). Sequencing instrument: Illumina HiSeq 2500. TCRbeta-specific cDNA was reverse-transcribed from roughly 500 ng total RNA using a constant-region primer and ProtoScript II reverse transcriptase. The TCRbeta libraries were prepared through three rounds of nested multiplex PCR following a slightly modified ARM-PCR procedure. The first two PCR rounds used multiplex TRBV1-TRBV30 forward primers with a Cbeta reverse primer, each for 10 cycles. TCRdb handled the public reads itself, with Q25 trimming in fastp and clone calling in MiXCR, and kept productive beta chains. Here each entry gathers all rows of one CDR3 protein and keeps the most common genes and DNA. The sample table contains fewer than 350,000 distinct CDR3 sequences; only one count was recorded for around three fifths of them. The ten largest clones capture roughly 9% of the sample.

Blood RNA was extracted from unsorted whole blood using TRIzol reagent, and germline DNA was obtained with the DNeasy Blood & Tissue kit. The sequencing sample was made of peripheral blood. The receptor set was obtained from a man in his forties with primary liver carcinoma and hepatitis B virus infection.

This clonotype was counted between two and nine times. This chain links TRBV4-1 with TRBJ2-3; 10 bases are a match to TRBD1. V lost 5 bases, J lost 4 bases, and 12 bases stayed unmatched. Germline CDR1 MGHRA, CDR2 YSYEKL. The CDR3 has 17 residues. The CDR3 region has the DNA TGCGCCAGCAGCTACCGACCGGGACAGGGGAGTGCAGATACGCAGTATTTT. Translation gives CASSYRPGQGSADTQYF.

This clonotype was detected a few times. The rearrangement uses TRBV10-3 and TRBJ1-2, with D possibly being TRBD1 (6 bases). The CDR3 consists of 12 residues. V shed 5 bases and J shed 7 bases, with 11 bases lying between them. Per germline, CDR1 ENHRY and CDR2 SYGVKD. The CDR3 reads CAISRQGSGYTF. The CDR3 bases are TGTGCCATCAGTCGGCAGGGGTCTGGCTACACCTTC.

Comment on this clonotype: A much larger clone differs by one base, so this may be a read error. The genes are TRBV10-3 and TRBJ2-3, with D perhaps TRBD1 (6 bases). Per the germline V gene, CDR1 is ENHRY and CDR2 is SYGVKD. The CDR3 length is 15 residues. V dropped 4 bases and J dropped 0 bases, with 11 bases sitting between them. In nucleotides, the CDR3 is TGTGCCATCAGTGGTACGGGGACAAGCACAGATACGCAGTATTTT. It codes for CAISGTGTSTDTQYF.

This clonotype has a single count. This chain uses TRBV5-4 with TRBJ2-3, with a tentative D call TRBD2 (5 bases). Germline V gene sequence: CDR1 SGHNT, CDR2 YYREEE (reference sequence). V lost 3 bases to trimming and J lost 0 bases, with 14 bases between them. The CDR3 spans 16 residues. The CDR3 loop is CASSSGRTRSTDTQYF. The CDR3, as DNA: TGTGCCAGCAGCTCCGGTAGGACTCGGAGCACAGATACGCAGTATTTT.

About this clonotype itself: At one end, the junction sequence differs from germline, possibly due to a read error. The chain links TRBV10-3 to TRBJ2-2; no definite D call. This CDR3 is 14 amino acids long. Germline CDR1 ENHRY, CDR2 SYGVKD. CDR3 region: CAISESSSTEELFF. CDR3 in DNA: TGTGCCATCAGTGAGTCGTCAAGCACCGAGGAGCTGTTTTTT.

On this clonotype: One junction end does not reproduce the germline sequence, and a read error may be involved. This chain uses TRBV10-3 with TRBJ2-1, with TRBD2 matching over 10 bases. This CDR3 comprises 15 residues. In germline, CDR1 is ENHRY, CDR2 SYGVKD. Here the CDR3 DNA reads TGTGCCATCAGTGGTACTAGCGGGAAGGACAATGGGCAGTTCTTC. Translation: CAISGTSGKDNGQFF.

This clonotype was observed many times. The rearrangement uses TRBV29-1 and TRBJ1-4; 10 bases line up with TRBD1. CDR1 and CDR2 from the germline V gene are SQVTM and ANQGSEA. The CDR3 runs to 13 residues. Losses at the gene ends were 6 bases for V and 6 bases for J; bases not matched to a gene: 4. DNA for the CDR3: TGCAGCGTATGGGACAGGGGAGATGAAAAACTGTTTTTT. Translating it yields CSVWDRGDEKLFF.

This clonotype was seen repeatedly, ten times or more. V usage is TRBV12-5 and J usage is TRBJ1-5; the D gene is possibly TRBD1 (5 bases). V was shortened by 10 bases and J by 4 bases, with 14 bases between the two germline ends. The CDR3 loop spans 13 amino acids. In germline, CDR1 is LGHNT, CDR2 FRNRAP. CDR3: CATSRDLNQPQHF. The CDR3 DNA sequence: TGTGCTACATCCCGGGACCTTAATCAGCCCCAGCATTTT.

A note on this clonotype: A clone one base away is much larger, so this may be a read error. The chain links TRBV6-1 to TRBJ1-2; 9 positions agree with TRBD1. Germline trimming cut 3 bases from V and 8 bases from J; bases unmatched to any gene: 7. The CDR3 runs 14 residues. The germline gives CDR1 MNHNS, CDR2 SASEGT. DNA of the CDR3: TGTGCCAGCAGTGACTCGACAGGGGGATACGGCTACACCTTC. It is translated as CASSDSTGGYGYTF.